The clone carrying this T cell receptor (beta chain) was observed a few times. Germline CDR1 reads SNHLY; CDR2 reads FYNNEI. Trimming stripped 5 bases from V and 3 bases from J, with 10 bases between. The CDR3 has 13 residues. The sample comes from a study of CD8+ T cells in alopecia areata. In each case, RNA was isolated and then reverse transcribed into cDNA as the sequencing template. Assay used: immunoSEQ multiplex PCR; TCRdb lists only in-frame clones, some missing. The data show roughly 180,000 clones, about 53% seen once. Treatment meaning: oral pan-JAK inhibitor, 5-10 mg twice daily. The sequencing here drew on CD8+ T cells sorted from blood, taken at week 24, from a patient treated with tofacitinib. The chain uses TRBV2 and TRBJ1-2; unclear D gene. The clonotype originates from a human donor with alopecia areata. The CDR3 reads CASSPGQYYGYTF. In nucleotides, the CDR3 is TGTGCCAGCAGTCCCGGGCAGTACTATGGCTACACCTTC. Filled out from reference TRBV2 and TRBJ1-2, the complete variable domain reads EPEVTQTPSHQVTQMGQEVILRCVPISNHLYFYWYRQILGQKVEFLVSFYNNEISEKSEIFDDQFSVERPDGSNFTLKIRSTKLEDSAMYFCASSPGQYYGYTFGSGTRLTVV.